These 15 T cell receptor beta chains were all obtained from the same sample, sequenced in a study of regulatory T cells in long-lasting Graves disease. Construction of the TCR beta libraries employed iRepertoire HTBI primers in conjunction with Arm-PCR of CDR3 regions. TCRdb passed the multiplex PCR reads through MiXCR, listing each CDR3 protein once. The repertoire holds around 480,000 distinct CDR3 sequences, with around 16% as singletons. Time point described: newly diagnosed GD, antithyroid drugs for less than 3 months. Generation of the TCR library employed RNA extracted from PBMCs. These data were also reused for a study on T cells in Graves' hyperthyroidism and ophthalmopathy.

This specimen was peripheral blood mononuclear cells (PBMCs), taken at new diagnosis, from a patient treated with antithyroid drugs. The receptors derive from a woman between 40 and 65 years old with Graves disease.

This clonotype was recorded many times. The rearrangement links TRBV12-3 or TRBV12-4 to TRBJ1-6; 8 nucleotides align to TRBD1. The CDR3 contains 16 residues. With 3 bases clipped from V and 6 bases from J, the junction kept 7 bases outside the gene matches. CDR3 nucleotide sequence: TGTGCCAGCAGTTTCGGACAGGGAGTAGGTAATTCACCCCTCCACTTT. This gives the protein CASSFGQGVGNSPLHF.

This clonotype was picked up many times. The rearrangement joins TRBV6-1 to TRBJ2-7, with 9 bases lining up with TRBD1. CDR3 size: 15 residues. The trim removed 8 bases at V and 1 base at J, leaving 9 bases unmatched. Germline values: CDR1 MNHNS, CDR2 SASEGT. Here the CDR3 reads CASGRDRDISYEQYF. The DNA for the CDR3 is TGTGCCAGCGGCCGGGACAGGGATATTTCCTACGAGCAGTACTTC.

This clonotype was observed at least ten times. The chain carries TRBV18 and TRBJ2-7, with D unclear. The CDR3 covers 14 residues. V was shortened by 0 bases and J by 0 bases, with 6 bases between the two germline ends. The V gene's germline CDR1 is KGHSH and CDR2 LQKENI. CDR3 in DNA: TGTGCCAGCTCACCACCCGGCCTCTCCTACGAGCAGTACTTC. Translation: CASSPPGLSYEQYF.

This clonotype was seen at least ten times. The chain joins TRBV2 to TRBJ1-2; no firm D call. The CDR3 is 15 amino acids. The germline CDR1 and CDR2 sequences are SNHLY and FYNNEI. Deletions cut 7 bases from V and 0 bases from J, with 15 bases between. The CDR3 sequence is CASTIWQSSNYGYTF. In DNA, the CDR3 is TGTGCCAGCACGATTTGGCAGAGCTCTAACTATGGCTACACCTTC.

This clonotype was detected only a few times. The chain couples TRBV27 to TRBJ1-1; the match to TRBD1 covers 8 bases. Trimming cost V 3 bases and J 6 bases; bases outside gene matches: 18. This CDR3 is built from 18 residues. Germline-derived CDR1 and CDR2 are MNHEY and SMNVEV (reference sequence). The CDR3 sequence: CASSFGGRQGYRSSEAFF. CDR3 coding DNA: TGTGCCAGCAGTTTTGGGGGACGACAGGGGTATAGAAGCTCTGAAGCTTTCTTT.

V gene TRBV30 combines with J gene TRBJ2-7; a possible D gene is TRBD2 (7 bases). Trimming removed 0 bases from V and 12 bases from J, with 21 bases in between. Looked up from germline, CDR1 is GTSNPN and CDR2 is SVGIG (reference sequence). This CDR3 region has 14 residues. The CDR3 protein is CAWSVRGGGRPMYF. The CDR3 DNA sequence: TGTGCCTGGAGTGTACGAGGGGGGGGACGGCCGATGTACTTC.

The chain recombines TRBV2 with TRBJ1-1; a possible D gene is TRBD1 (6 bases). This CDR3 has 12 residues. Germline V gives CDR1 SNHLY, CDR2 FYNNEI. V was cut by 8 bases and J by 5 bases, with 12 bases left in between. The CDR3 sequence: CASEQGLTEAFF. The CDR3, as DNA: TGTGCCAGCGAACAGGGTTTAACTGAAGCTTTCTTT.

At least ten counts were recorded for this clonotype. This chain uses TRBV9 with TRBJ2-5; no clear D gene. Germline loops: CDR1 SGDLS, CDR2 YYNGEE. Trimming stripped 3 bases from V and 3 bases from J, with 15 bases between. CDR3 length: 15 residues. CDR3 protein: CASSEVRQAEETQYF. Written as DNA, the CDR3 is TGTGCCAGCAGCGAGGTGCGTCAAGCCGAAGAGACCCAGTACTTC.

As concerns this clonotype: A junction boundary mismatches the germline segment, possibly from a read error. This chain uses TRBV4-1 with TRBJ2-5; possible D gene TRBD2, 6 bases. This CDR3 is built from 13 residues. Per the germline V gene, CDR1 is MGHRA and CDR2 is YSYEKL. The CDR3 DNA reads TGTGCCAGCAGCTTAACGAGCGGGGAGACCCAGTACTTC. It codes for CASSLTSGETQYF.

Many counts were recorded for this clonotype. The J gene is TRBJ2-5, the V gene TRBV28; TRBD1 matches 10 bases. The trim removed 3 bases at V and 5 bases at J, leaving 9 bases unmatched. CDR3 size: 16 residues. Germline loops: CDR1 MDHEN, CDR2 SYDVKM. CDR3 sequence reads: CASSLAGTGESETQYF. CDR3 bases: TGTGCCAGCAGTTTGGCTGGGACAGGGGAATCGGAGACCCAGTACTTC.

This clonotype was seen many times. The chain employs TRBV27 and TRBJ1-2, with TRBD1 identical over 7 bases. V shed 7 bases and J 2 bases; nucleotides not matched to a gene: 4. This CDR3 is 13 amino acids long. In germline, CDR1 is MNHEY, CDR2 SMNVEV (reference sequence). Here the CDR3 DNA reads TGTGCCAGCAAAGACAGGGCCAACTATGGCTACACCTTC. Translating it yields CASKDRANYGYTF.

The chain uses TRBV11-2 and TRBJ1-6, with D possibly TRBD1 on 6 matching bases. V was trimmed by 4 bases and J by 0 bases, leaving 28 bases between them. The germline CDR1 and CDR2 sequences are SGHAT and FQNNGV. CDR3 length: 22 residues. The CDR3 spells CASSSNNRAVLTLSSYNSPLHF. In DNA, the CDR3 is TGTGCCAGCAGCTCTAATAACAGGGCCGTATTAACGTTAAGCTCCTATAATTCACCCCTCCACTTT.

This clonotype was counted a few times. J is TRBJ1-1 and V is TRBV20-1; D is possibly TRBD1 (5 bases). The CDR3 contains 14 residues. The germline V gene has CDR1 DFQATT and CDR2 SNEGSKA (reference sequence). The germline V and J ends were trimmed by 4 bases and 0 bases, with 12 bases remaining between them. As DNA, the CDR3 is TGCAGTGCTAAAATAGGACACATGAACACTGAAGCTTTCTTT. Encoded protein: CSAKIGHMNTEAFF.

The sample holds a few counts of this clonotype. The gene calls are TRBV10-3 and TRBJ2-1; 7 nucleotides align to TRBD1. Germline V lookup: CDR1 ENHRY, CDR2 SYGVKD. CDR3 size: 15 residues. Unmatched junction bases numbered 6, after V lost 0 bases and J lost 7 bases. This CDR3 is CAISESDRAINEQFF. The CDR3 region has the DNA TGTGCCATCAGTGAGTCCGACAGGGCAATTAATGAGCAGTTCTTC.

The chain recombines TRBV19 with TRBJ1-1; D gene uncertain. This CDR3 is built from 14 residues. The ends were cut back, 7 bases at V and 1 base at J, with 13 bases in the middle. Germline CDR1 is LNHDA and CDR2 is SQIVND (reference sequence). In DNA, the CDR3 is TGTGCCAGTATCCGCCCCGGACCGAACACTGAAGCTTTCTTT. Translation gives CASIRPGPNTEAFF. Looking up the rest from reference TRBV19 and TRBJ1-1 gives the full variable domain: DGGITQSPKYLFRKEGQNVTLSCEQNLNHDAMYWYRQDPGQGLRLIYYSQIVNDFQKGDIAEGYSVSREKKESFPLTVTSAQKNPTAFYLCASIRPGPNTEAFFGQGTRLTVV.